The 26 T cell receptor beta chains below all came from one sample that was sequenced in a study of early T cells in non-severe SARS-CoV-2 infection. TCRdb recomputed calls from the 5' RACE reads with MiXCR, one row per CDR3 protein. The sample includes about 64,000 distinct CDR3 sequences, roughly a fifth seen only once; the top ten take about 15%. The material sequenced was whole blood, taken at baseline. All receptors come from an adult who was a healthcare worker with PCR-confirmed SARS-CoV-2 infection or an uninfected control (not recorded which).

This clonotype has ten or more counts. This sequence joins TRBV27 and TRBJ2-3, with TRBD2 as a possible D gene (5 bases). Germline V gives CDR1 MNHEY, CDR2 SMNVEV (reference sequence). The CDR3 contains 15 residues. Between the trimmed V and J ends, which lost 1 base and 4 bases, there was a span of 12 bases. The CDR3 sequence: CASSLFSGVADTQYF. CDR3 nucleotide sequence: TGTGCCAGCAGTTTATTCAGCGGAGTAGCAGATACGCAGTATTTT.

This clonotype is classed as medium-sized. This CDR3 is CASSDGGSNQPQHF. The CDR3 DNA follows: TGTGCCAGCAGTGACGGGGGTAGCAATCAGCCCCAGCATTTT. The rearrangement links TRBV6-4 to TRBJ1-5; tentatively, D is TRBD1 (5 bases). The length of the CDR3 is 14 residues. The germline V gene encodes CDR1 MRHNA and CDR2 SNTAGT. Between the trimmed V and J ends, which lost 2 bases and 0 bases, there was a span of 5 bases.

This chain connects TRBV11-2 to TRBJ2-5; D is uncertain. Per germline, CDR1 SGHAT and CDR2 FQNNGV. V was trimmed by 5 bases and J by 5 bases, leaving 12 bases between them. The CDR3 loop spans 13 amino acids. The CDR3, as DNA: TGTGCCAGCAGCCCCCCGGGCGGCGAGACCCAGTACTTC. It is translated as CASSPPGGETQYF.

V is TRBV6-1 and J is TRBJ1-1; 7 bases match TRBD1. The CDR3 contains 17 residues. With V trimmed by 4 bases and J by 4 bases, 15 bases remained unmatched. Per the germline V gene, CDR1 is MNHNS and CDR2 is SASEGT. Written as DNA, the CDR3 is TGTGCCAGCAGTGCGGTACAGGGGCGCAAAGTGGGCACTGAAGCTTTCTTT. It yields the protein CASSAVQGRKVGTEAFF.

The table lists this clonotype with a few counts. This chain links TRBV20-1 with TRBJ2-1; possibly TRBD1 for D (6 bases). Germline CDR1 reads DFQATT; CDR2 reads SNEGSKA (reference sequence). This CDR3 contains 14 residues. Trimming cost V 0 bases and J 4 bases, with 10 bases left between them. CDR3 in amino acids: CSARDPTGYNEQFF. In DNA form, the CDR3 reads TGCAGTGCTAGAGACCCGACAGGATACAATGAGCAGTTCTTC.

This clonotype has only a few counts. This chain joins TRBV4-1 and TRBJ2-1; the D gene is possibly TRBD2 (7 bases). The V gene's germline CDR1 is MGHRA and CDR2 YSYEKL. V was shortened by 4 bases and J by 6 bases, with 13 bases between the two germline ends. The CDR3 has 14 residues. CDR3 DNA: TGCGCCAGCAGCCTCATCGGGGGGCCCAATGAGCAGTTCTTC. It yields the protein CASSLIGGPNEQFF.

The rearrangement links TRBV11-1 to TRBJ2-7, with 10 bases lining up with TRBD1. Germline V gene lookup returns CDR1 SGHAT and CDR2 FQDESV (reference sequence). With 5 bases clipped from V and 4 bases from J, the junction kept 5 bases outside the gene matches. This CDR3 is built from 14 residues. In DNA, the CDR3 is TGTGCCAGCAGCCTGACAGGGGGCGGATACGAGCAGTACTTC. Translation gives CASSLTGGGYEQYF.

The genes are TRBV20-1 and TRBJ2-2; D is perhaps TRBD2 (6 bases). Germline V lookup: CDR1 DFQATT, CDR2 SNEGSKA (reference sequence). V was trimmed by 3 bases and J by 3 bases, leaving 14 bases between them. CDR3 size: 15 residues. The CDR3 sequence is CSASNPRGDTGELFF. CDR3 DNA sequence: TGCAGTGCTAGTAATCCTCGCGGGGACACCGGGGAGCTGTTTTTT.

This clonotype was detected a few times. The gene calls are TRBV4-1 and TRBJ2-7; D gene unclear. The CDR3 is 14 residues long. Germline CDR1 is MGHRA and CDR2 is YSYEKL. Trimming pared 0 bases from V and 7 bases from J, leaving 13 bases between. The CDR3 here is CASSQDAMGWEQYF. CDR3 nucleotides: TGCGCCAGCAGCCAAGATGCGATGGGGTGGGAGCAGTACTTC.

The CDR3 loop reads CASSVGPGALEQYF. The CDR3 DNA follows: TGTGCCAGCAGCGTAGGCCCCGGGGCTCTCGAGCAGTACTTC. The V and J genes are TRBV9 and TRBJ2-7; D possibly matches TRBD1 or TRBD2 (5 bases each). The V gene's germline CDR1 is SGDLS and CDR2 YYNGEE. Trimming removed 0 bases at V and 6 bases at J, with 13 bases between. There are 14 residues in the CDR3.

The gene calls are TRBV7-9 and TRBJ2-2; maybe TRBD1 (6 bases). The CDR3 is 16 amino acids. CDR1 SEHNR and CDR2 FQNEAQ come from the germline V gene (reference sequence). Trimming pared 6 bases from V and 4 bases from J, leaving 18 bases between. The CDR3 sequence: CASSSQTGLSTGELFF. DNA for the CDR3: TGTGCCAGCAGTTCCCAGACAGGACTTAGCACCGGGGAGCTGTTTTTT. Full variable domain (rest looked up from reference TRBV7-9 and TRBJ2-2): DTGVSQNPRHKITKRGQNVTFRCDPISEHNRLYWYRQTLGQGPEFLTYFQNEAQLEKSRLLSDRFSAERPKGSFSTLEIQRTEQGDSAMYLCASSSQTGLSTGELFFGEGSRLTVL.

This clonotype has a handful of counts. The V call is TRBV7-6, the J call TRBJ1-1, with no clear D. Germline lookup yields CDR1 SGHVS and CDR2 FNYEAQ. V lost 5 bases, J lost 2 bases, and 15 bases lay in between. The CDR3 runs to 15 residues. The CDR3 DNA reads TGTGCCAGCAGCCGCCCGGCGATTCGAAACACTGAAGCTTTCTTT. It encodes CASSRPAIRNTEAFF.

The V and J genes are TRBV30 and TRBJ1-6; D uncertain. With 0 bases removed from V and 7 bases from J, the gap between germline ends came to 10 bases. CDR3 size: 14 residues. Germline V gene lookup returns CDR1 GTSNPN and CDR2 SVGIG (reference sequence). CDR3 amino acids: CAWSVDPGNSPLHF. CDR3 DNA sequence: TGTGCCTGGAGTGTGGATCCAGGAAATTCACCCCTCCACTTT.

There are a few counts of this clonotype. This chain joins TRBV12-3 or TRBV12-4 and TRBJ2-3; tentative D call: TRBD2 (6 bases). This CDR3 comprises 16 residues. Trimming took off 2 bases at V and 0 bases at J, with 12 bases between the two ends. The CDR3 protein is CASSLTFRGSTDTQYF. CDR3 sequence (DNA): TGTGCCAGCAGTTTAACCTTCCGGGGGAGCACAGATACGCAGTATTTT.

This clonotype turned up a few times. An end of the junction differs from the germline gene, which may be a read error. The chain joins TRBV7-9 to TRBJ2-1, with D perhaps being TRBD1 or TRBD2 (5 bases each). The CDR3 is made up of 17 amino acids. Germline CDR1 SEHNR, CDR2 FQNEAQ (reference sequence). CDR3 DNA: TGTGCCAGCAGCCCCTGGTCCGGGACGGGAATATACAGTGAGCAGTTCTTC. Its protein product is CASSPWSGTGIYSEQFF.

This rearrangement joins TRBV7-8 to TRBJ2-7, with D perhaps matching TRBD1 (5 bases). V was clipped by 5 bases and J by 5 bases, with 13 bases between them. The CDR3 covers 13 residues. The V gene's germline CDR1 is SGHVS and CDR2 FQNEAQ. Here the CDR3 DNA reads TGTGCCAGCAGCCCTTCCCCAGGGCACGAGCAGTACTTC. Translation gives CASSPSPGHEQYF.

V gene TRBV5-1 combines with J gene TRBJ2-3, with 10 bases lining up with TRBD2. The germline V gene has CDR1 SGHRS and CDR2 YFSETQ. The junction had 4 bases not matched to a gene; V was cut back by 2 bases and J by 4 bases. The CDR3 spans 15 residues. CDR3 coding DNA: TGCGCCAGCAGCTTCCTTAGCGGGGGGTCAGATACGCAGTATTTT. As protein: CASSFLSGGSDTQYF.

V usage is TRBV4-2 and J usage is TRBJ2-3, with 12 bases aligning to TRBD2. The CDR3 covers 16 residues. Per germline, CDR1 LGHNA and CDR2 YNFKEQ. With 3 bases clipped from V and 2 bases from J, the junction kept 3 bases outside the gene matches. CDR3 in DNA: TGTGCCAGCAGCCACGGACTAGCGGGACACACAGATACGCAGTATTTT. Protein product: CASSHGLAGHTDTQYF.

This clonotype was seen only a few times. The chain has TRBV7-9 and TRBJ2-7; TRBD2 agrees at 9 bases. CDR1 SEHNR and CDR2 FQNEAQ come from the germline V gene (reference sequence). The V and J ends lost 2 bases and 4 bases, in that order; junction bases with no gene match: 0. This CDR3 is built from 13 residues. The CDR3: CASSLSGGYEQYF. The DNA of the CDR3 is TGTGCCAGCAGCTTAAGCGGGGGGTACGAGCAGTACTTC.

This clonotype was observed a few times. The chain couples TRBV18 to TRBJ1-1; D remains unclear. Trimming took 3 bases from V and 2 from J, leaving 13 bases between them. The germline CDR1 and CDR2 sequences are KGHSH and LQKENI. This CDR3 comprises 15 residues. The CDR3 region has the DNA TGTGCCAGCTCACCCTCATACCGGGAAAACACTGAAGCTTTCTTT. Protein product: CASSPSYRENTEAFF. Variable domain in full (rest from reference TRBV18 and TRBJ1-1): NAGVMQNPRHLVRRRGQEARLRCSPMKGHSHVYWYRQLPEEGLKFMVYLQKENIIDESGMPKERFSAEFPKEGPSILRIQQVVRGDSAAYFCASSPSYRENTEAFFGQGTRLTVV.

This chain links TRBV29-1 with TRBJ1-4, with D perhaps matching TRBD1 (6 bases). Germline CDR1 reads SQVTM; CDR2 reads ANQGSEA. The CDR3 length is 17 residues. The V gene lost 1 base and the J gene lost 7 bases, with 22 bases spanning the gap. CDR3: CSVEAGGSGLMREKLFF. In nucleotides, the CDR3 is TGCAGCGTTGAAGCCGGGGGCAGTGGATTGATGCGTGAAAAACTGTTTTTT.

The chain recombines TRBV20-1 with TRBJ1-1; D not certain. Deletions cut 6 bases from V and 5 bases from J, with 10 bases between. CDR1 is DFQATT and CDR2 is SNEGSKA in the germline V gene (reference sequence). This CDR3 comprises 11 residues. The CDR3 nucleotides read TGCAGTGCGGCAGTCTCTACTGAAGCTTTCTTT. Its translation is CSAAVSTEAFF.

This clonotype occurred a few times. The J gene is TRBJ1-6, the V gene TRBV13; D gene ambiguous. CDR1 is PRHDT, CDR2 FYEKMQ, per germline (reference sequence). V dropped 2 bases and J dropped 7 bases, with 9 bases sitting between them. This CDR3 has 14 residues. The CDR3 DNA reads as TGTGCCAGCAGCTTAATCACCCGCAATTCACCCCTCCACTTT. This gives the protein CASSLITRNSPLHF. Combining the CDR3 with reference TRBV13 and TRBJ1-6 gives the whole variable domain AAGVIQSPRHLIKEKRETATLKCYPIPRHDTVYWYQQGPGQDPQFLISFYEKMQSDKGSIPDRFSAQQFSDYHSELNMSSLELGDSALYFCASSLITRNSPLHFGNGTRLTVT.

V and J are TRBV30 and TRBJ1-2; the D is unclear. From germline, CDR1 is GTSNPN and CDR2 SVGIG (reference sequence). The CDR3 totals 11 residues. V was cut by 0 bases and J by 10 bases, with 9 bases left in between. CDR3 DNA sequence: TGTGCCTGGAGTGTAGCTACCGACTACACCTTC. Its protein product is CAWSVATDYTF.

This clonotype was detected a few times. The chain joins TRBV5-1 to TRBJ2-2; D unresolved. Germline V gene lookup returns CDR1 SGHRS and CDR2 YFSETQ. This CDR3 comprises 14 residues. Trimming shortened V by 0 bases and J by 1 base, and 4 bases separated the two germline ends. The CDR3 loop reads CASSLDGNTGELFF. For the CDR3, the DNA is TGCGCCAGCAGCTTGGACGGGAACACCGGGGAGCTGTTTTTT.

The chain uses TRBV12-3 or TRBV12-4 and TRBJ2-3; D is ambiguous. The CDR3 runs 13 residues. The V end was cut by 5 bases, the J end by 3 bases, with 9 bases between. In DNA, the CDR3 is TGTGCCAGCAGTCGTGTATTGACAGATACGCAGTATTTT. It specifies CASSRVLTDTQYF.